The 25 T cell receptor beta chains listed next were all sequenced from one sample in a study of cytomegalovirus exposure and HLA in healthy donors. PCR primers comprised 60 Vbeta and 13 Jbeta primers. Profiled with immunoSEQ multiplex PCR; TCRdb holds only in-frame clones, not every one. This sample's table reports roughly 120,000 clones. Sample: PBMCs. These receptors came from a man aged 18 to 35 in good health and CMV-seronegative.

The CDR3: CASSRGTGSNYGYTF. The CDR3 nucleotides are TGTGCCAGCAGCCGTGGGACAGGGAGCAACTATGGCTACACCTTC. The chain links TRBV6-1 to TRBJ1-2, with TRBD1 matching 9 bases. V gave up 6 bases and J gave up 2 bases; unmatched junction bases: 7. The germline V gene has CDR1 MNHNS and CDR2 SASEGT. This CDR3 has 15 residues.

The chain couples TRBV19 to TRBJ1-2; a weak D match, TRBD1 (5 bases). Germline V CDR1 and CDR2: LNHDA, SQIVND (reference sequence). Between the trimmed V and J ends, which lost 5 bases and 0 bases, there was a span of 7 bases. The CDR3 length is 13 residues. The CDR3 nucleotides read TGTGCCAGTAGTGAGACAGCTAACTATGGCTACACCTTC. Translating gives CASSETANYGYTF.

V gene TRBV7-2 combines with J gene TRBJ2-7, with 7 bases identical to TRBD1. The CDR3 runs to 13 residues. After removal of 7 bases from V and 5 bases from J, the junction contained 8 bases not matched to a gene. CDR1 and CDR2 (germline): SGHTA, FQGNSA. The CDR3 reads CASTTGSLDEQYF. DNA for the CDR3: TGTGCCAGCACGACAGGGAGTTTAGACGAGCAGTACTTC.

This chain joins TRBV9 and TRBJ1-4, with D maybe TRBD1 (5 bases). Germline CDR1 is SGDLS and CDR2 is YYNGEE. The V and J ends lost 3 bases and 5 bases respectively, with 17 bases between them. This CDR3 comprises 16 residues. The CDR3 coding sequence is TGTGCCAGCAGCGCCGAGCGTGAGGCAGGGAATGAAAAACTGTTTTTT. Protein sequence: CASSAEREAGNEKLFF.

This chain uses TRBV5-1 with TRBJ1-4; weak D call: TRBD1 (6 bases). This CDR3 is built from 20 residues. Germline CDR1 is SGHRS and CDR2 is YFSETQ. Trimming took off 4 bases at V and 7 bases at J, with 32 bases between the two ends. CDR3: CASSRRTGRQENYVGEKLFF. The DNA of the CDR3 is TGCGCCAGCAGCCGACGAACAGGAAGACAGGAAAACTACGTGGGTGAAAAACTGTTTTTT.

The chain couples TRBV19 to TRBJ2-7; 10 nucleotides agree with TRBD2. Germline V lookup: CDR1 LNHDA, CDR2 SQIVND (reference sequence). With 4 bases clipped from V and 2 bases from J, the junction kept 14 bases outside the gene matches. The CDR3 has 18 amino acids. The chain's CDR3 is CASSTAFTSGAFTYEQYF. CDR3 sequence (DNA): TGTGCCAGTAGTACAGCATTCACTAGCGGGGCATTCACCTACGAGCAGTACTTC. The full variable domain, in which reference TRBV19 and TRBJ2-7 provide the parts outside the CDR3, is DGGITQSPKYLFRKEGQNVTLSCEQNLNHDAMYWYRQDPGQGLRLIYYSQIVNDFQKGDIAEGYSVSREKKESFPLTVTSAQKNPTAFYLCASSTAFTSGAFTYEQYFGPGTRLTVT.

The rearrangement uses TRBV5-1 and TRBJ2-3; 7 bases are a match to TRBD1. The CDR3 is 15 residues long. Per germline, CDR1 SGHRS and CDR2 YFSETQ. Trimming at V came to 0 bases and at J to 4 bases, leaving 5 bases not matched to a gene. The CDR3 DNA follows: TGCGCCAGCAGCTTGGAAGGGGGCGCCCCAGATACGCAGTATTTT. Protein sequence: CASSLEGGAPDTQYF.

This chain connects TRBV27 to TRBJ1-6; 7 bases fit TRBD1. The CDR3 extends over 15 amino acids. Germline assignment: CDR1 MNHEY and CDR2 SMNVEV (reference sequence). V lost 5 bases and J lost 7; bases outside the gene matches: 8. The CDR3, as DNA: TGTGCCAGCAGTCTCCGACAGGGAATAAATTCACCCCTCCACTTT. Its translation: CASSLRQGINSPLHF.

The chain couples TRBV27 to TRBJ2-5; 8 bases line up with TRBD2. The CDR3 is 15 residues long. The germline gives CDR1 MNHEY, CDR2 SMNVEV (reference sequence). The V and J ends lost 5 bases and 3 bases, in that order; junction bases with no gene match: 8. The CDR3 nucleotides are TGTGCCAGCAGTAGGAAGCGGGGGTGGGAAGAGACCCAGTACTTC. It yields the protein CASSRKRGWEETQYF.

J is TRBJ1-1 and V is TRBV30; possible D gene TRBD1, 5 bases. V was clipped by 4 bases and J by 0 bases, with 15 bases between them. CDR1 and CDR2 (germline): GTSNPN, SVGIG (reference sequence). This CDR3 is 15 amino acids long. CDR3 nucleotide sequence: TGTGCCTGGACCCACGGGGGGAACATGAACACTGAAGCTTTCTTT. The encoded protein is CAWTHGGNMNTEAFF.

This sequence joins TRBV6-5 and TRBJ2-2; D is unclear. The germline V gene has CDR1 MNHEY and CDR2 SVGAGI. CDR3 length: 14 amino acids. Trimming removed 4 bases at V and 4 bases at J, with 10 bases between. Written as DNA, the CDR3 is TGTGCCAGCAGTTGGCAGGCTGGCACCGGGGAGCTGTTTTTT. Encoded protein: CASSWQAGTGELFF.

The chain has TRBV29-1 and TRBJ2-3; maybe TRBD2 (6 bases). V shed 3 bases and J shed 2 bases, with 12 bases lying between them. Germline CDR1 reads SQVTM; CDR2 reads ANQGSEA. The CDR3 is 14 amino acids. The CDR3: CSVEVGGITDTQYF. CDR3 in DNA: TGCAGCGTTGAGGTTGGCGGGATCACAGATACGCAGTATTTT.

The chain employs TRBV30 and TRBJ1-2; no definite D call. The V end lost 3 bases, the J end lost 8 bases, and 13 bases lay between the germline ends. There are 12 residues in the CDR3. Per the germline V gene, CDR1 is GTSNPN and CDR2 is SVGIG (reference sequence). CDR3 coding DNA: TGTGCCTGGAGCTTGGAGCGCTCGGGCTACACCTTC. It translates to CAWSLERSGYTF.

The rearrangement joins TRBV30 to TRBJ2-2; TRBD1 is a possible D gene (6 bases). V shed 3 bases and J shed 1 base, with 9 bases lying between them. Germline CDR1 reads GTSNPN; CDR2 reads SVGIG (reference sequence). This CDR3 has 14 amino acids. CDR3 protein: CAWRTTGNTGELFF. The CDR3 region has the DNA TGTGCCTGGAGGACGACAGGGAACACCGGGGAGCTGTTTTTT.

J is TRBJ2-5 and V is TRBV5-1, with D unresolved. The length of the CDR3 is 12 residues. Trimming cost V 5 bases and J 2 bases, with 7 bases left between them. CDR1 SGHRS and CDR2 YFSETQ come from the germline V gene. The CDR3 sequence: CASREVQETQYF. CDR3 DNA: TGCGCCAGCAGAGAGGTACAAGAGACCCAGTACTTC.

The rearrangement links TRBV5-1 to TRBJ2-1, with TRBD2 identical over 8 bases. The germline gives CDR1 SGHRS, CDR2 YFSETQ. V dropped 0 bases and J dropped 2; count of bases not matched to a gene: 4. The CDR3 contains 16 residues. The CDR3 bases are TGCGCCAGCAGCTTGGGGGGACTAGGCCCCTACAATGAGCAGTTCTTC. Amino acid sequence: CASSLGGLGPYNEQFF.

The chain couples TRBV19 to TRBJ2-7; a weak D match, TRBD2 (5 bases). The length of the CDR3 is 17 residues. Looked up from germline, CDR1 is LNHDA and CDR2 is SQIVND (reference sequence). Trimming left V 4 bases short and J 0 bases short, with 19 bases between. The CDR3 region is CASSTKLGNPSSYEQYF. CDR3 in DNA: TGTGCCAGTAGTACAAAACTAGGAAACCCCTCCTCCTACGAGCAGTACTTC.

The CDR3 region is CASSEFGSLSVYEQYF. As DNA, the CDR3 is TGCGCCAGCAGTGAGTTTGGGTCCCTAAGCGTTTACGAGCAGTACTTC. The genes are TRBV10-1 and TRBJ2-7; the D is unclear. This CDR3 is 16 amino acids long. Trimming removed 1 base from V and 4 bases from J, with 17 bases in between. CDR1 is WNHNN, CDR2 SYGVQD, per germline (reference sequence).

The chain uses TRBV19 and TRBJ1-1; maybe TRBD1 (6 bases). CDR1 and CDR2 from the germline V gene are LNHDA and SQIVND (reference sequence). Trimming stripped 4 bases from V and 2 bases from J, with 8 bases between. The CDR3 spans 13 residues. CDR3 sequence (DNA): TGTGCCAGTAGTAGGACAGTCAACACTGAAGCTTTCTTT. It codes for CASSRTVNTEAFF.

The chain is built from TRBV5-1 and TRBJ2-1; tentative D call: TRBD1 (5 bases). CDR1 is SGHRS and CDR2 is YFSETQ in the germline V gene. The CDR3 runs to 14 residues. V gave up 0 bases and J gave up 7 bases, with 11 bases separating them. The CDR3 nucleotides are TGCGCCAGCAGCTTGGAAGGGGTTGTAAATGAGCAGTTCTTC. This encodes CASSLEGVVNEQFF.

V gene TRBV29-1 combines with J gene TRBJ1-2; TRBD1 is a possible D gene (5 bases). CDR1 and CDR2 (germline): SQVTM, ANQGSEA. The CDR3 runs 14 residues. Trimming left V 1 base short and J 6 bases short, with 15 bases between. The CDR3 sequence: CSVEARRRGDGYTF. CDR3 nucleotides: TGCAGCGTTGAAGCCCGACGGAGGGGCGATGGCTACACCTTC. The whole variable domain, filled in from reference TRBV29-1 and TRBJ1-2, reads SAVISQKPSRDICQRGTSLTIQCQVDSQVTMMFWYRQQPGQSLTLIATANQGSEATYESGFVIDKFPISRPNLTFSTLTVSNMSPEDSSIYLCSVEARRRGDGYTFGSGTRLTVV.

The J gene is TRBJ2-7, the V gene TRBV2; 13 nucleotides align to TRBD2. CDR1 SNHLY and CDR2 FYNNEI come from the germline V gene. V gave up 6 bases and J gave up 7 bases; unmatched junction bases: 6. CDR3 length equals 14 residues. The CDR3 region is CASRGTSGTREQYF. CDR3 DNA sequence: TGTGCCAGCAGGGGGACTAGCGGGACTCGGGAGCAGTACTTC.

CDR3 protein: CASSISRAYEQYF. The CDR3, as DNA: TGCGCCAGCAGCATATCGCGAGCCTACGAGCAGTACTTC. This chain links TRBV5-1 with TRBJ2-7; D uncertain. Germline CDR1 is SGHRS and CDR2 is YFSETQ. V lost 4 bases and J lost 2, with 10 bases in between. The CDR3 consists of 13 residues.

The J gene is TRBJ1-1, the V gene TRBV11-2; D ambiguous. Germline CDR1 is SGHAT and CDR2 is FQNNGV. Trimming pared 5 bases from V and 2 bases from J, leaving 12 bases between. The CDR3 spans 14 residues. The CDR3 sequence is CASSPRPGNTEAFF. CDR3 in DNA: TGTGCCAGCAGCCCCAGACCAGGTAACACTGAAGCTTTCTTT.

CDR3 residues: CASSGTGTTNSPLHF. In DNA form, the CDR3 reads TGTGCCAGCAGCGGCACCGGGACAACTAATTCACCCCTCCACTTT. This sequence joins TRBV9 and TRBJ1-6, with D tentatively TRBD1 (6 bases). There are 15 residues in the CDR3. Deletions cut 3 bases from V and 6 bases from J, with 13 bases between. The germline V gene encodes CDR1 SGDLS and CDR2 YYNGEE.